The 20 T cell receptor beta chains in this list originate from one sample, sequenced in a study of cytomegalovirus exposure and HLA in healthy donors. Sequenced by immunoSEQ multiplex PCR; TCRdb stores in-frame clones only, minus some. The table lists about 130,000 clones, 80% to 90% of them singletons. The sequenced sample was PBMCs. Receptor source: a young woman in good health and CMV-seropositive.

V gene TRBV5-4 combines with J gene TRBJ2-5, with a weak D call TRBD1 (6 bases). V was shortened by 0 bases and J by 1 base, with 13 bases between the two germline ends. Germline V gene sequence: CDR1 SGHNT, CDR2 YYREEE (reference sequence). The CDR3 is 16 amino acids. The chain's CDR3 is CASSLESGALQETQYF. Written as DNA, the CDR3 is TGTGCCAGCAGCTTGGAGTCAGGGGCCCTCCAAGAGACCCAGTACTTC.

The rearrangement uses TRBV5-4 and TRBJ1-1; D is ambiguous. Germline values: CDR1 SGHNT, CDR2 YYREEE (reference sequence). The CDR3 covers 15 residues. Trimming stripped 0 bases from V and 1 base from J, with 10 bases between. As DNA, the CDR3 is TGTGCCAGCAGCTTGGAACAGCCACGGAACACTGAAGCTTTCTTT. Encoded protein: CASSLEQPRNTEAFF.

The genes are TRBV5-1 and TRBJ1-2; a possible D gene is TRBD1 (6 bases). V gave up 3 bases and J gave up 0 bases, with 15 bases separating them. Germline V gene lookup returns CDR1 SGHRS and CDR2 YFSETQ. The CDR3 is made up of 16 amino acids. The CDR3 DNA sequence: TGCGCCAGCAGCTCGGGTCAGGGGTTAGCTAACTATGGCTACACCTTC. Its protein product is CASSSGQGLANYGYTF.

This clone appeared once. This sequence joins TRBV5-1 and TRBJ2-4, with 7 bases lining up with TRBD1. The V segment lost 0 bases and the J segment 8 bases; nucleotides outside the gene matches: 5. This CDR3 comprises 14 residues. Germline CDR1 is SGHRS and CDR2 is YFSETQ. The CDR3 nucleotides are TGCGCCAGCAGCTTGGGACAGGGCGGTCACATTCAGTACTTC. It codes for CASSLGQGGHIQYF.

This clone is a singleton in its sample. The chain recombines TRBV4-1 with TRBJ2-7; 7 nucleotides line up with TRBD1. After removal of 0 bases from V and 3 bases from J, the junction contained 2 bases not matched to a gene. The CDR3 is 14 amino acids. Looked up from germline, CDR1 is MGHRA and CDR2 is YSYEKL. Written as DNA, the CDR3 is TGCGCCAGCAGCCAAGATGACAGGGACTACGAGCAGTACTTC. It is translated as CASSQDDRDYEQYF.

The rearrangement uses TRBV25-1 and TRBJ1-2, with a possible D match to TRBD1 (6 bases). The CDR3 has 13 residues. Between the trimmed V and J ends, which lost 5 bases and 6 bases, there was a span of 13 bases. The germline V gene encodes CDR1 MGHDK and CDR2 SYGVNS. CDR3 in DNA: TGTGCCAGCAGTCCCCGGGACATACATGGCTACACCTTC. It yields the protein CASSPRDIHGYTF.

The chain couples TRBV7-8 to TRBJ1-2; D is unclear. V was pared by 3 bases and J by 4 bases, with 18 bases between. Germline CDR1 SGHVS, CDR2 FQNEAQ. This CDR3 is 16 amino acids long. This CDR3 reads CASSLIRGTAVYGYTF. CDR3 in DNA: TGTGCCAGCAGCTTGATCCGGGGAACCGCCGTCTATGGCTACACCTTC.

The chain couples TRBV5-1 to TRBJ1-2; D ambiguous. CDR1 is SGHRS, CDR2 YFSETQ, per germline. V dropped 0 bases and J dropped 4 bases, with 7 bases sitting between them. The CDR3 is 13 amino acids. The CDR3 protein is CASSLDSSYGYTF. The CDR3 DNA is TGCGCCAGCAGCTTGGACAGTTCCTATGGCTACACCTTC.

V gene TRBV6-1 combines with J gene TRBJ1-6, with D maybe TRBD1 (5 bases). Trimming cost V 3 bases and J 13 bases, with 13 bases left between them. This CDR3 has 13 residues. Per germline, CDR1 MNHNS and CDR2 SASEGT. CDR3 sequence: CASSENRGVPLHF. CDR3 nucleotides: TGTGCCAGCAGTGAGAACCGGGGGGTGCCCCTCCACTTT.

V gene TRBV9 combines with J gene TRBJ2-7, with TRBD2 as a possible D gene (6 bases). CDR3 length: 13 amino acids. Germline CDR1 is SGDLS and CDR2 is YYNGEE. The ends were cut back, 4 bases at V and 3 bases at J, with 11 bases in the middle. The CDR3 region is CASSSGLNYEQYF. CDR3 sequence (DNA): TGTGCCAGCAGCTCGGGACTCAACTACGAGCAGTACTTC.

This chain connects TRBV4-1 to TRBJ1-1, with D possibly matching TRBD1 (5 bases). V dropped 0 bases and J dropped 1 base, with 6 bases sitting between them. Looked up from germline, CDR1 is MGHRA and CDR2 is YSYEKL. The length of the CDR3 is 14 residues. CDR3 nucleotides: TGCGCCAGCAGCCAAGAACAGGCGAACACTGAAGCTTTCTTT. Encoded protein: CASSQEQANTEAFF.

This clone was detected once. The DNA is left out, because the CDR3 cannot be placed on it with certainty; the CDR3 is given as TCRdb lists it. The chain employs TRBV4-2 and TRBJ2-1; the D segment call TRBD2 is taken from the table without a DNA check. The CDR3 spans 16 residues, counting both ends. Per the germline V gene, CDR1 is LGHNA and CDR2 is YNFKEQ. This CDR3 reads CASSLLERGGYNEQFF.

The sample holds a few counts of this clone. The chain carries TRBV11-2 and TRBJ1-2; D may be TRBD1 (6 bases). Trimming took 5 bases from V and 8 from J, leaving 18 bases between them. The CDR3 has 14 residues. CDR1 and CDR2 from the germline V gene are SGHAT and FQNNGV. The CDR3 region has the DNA TGTGCCAGCAGCCAGGAGGCCAGGGGAAAAGGCTACACCTTC. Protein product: CASSQEARGKGYTF.

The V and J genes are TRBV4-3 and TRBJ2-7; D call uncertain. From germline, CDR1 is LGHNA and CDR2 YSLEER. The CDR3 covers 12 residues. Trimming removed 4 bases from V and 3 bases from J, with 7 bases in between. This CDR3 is CASSPVLYEQYF. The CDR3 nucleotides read TGCGCCAGCAGCCCAGTCCTCTACGAGCAGTACTTC.

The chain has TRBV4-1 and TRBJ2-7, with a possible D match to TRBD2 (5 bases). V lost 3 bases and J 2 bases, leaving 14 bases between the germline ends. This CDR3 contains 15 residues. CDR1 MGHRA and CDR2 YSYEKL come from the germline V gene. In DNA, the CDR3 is TGCGCCAGCAGCCATGGCTCCGGGCGGGCCTACGAGCAGTACTTC. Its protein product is CASSHGSGRAYEQYF.

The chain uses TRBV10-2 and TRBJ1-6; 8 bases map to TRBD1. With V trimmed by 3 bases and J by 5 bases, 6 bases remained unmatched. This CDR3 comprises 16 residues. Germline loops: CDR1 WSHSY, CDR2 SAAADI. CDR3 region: CASSDLDRVDNSPLHF. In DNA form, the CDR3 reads TGCGCCAGCAGTGACCTGGACAGGGTAGATAATTCACCCCTCCACTTT.

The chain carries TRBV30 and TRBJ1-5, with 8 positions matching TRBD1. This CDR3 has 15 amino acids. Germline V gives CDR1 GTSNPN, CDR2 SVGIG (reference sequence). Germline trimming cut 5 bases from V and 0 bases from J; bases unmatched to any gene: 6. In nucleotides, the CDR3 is TGTGCCTGGGGGACAGGAGAGAATAGCAATCAGCCCCAGCATTTT. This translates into CAWGTGENSNQPQHF. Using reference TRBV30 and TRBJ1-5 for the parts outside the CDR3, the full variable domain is SQTIHQWPATLVQPVGSPLSLECTVEGTSNPNLYWYRQAAGRGLQLLFYSVGIGQISSEVPQNLSASRPQDRQFILSSKKLLLSDSGFYLCAWGTGENSNQPQHFGDGTRLSIL.

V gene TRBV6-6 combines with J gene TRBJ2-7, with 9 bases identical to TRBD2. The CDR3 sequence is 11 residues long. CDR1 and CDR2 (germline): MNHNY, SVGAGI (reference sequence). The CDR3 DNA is TGTGCAGCGGGGGGATCGTACGAGCAGTACTTC. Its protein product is CAAGGSYEQYF.

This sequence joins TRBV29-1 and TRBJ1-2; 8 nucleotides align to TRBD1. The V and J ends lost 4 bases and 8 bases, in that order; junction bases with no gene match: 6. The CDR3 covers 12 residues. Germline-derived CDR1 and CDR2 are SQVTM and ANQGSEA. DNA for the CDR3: TGCAGCGTTGGGGGACAGGCGAAGGGCTACACCTTC. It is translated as CSVGGQAKGYTF.

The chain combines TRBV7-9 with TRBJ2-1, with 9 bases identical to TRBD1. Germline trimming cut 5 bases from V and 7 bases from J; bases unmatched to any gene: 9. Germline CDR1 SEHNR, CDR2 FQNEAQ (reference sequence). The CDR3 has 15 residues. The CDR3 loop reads CASSRGQGTGNEQFF. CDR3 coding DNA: TGTGCCAGCAGCCGGGGACAGGGCACCGGAAATGAGCAGTTCTTC.